Below are 10 T cell receptor beta chains sequenced from a single sample in a study of human T cells and chemical hapten exposure. TCRdb called the RACE reads again in MiXCR, with one record for every CDR3 protein. The sample yields around 80,000 distinct CDR3 sequences, around 8.7% seen once. The sample's time point: healthy volunteer bleed at 6 weeks. Whole blood that had not been fractionated was the source of extracted total RNA. The specimen was whole blood. The receptors come from a male donor in good health. Some clones in this sample may be carry-over from other donors' samples.

This clonotype was seen only a few times. The CDR3 spells CAISESTFGGDIAKNIQYF. DNA for the CDR3: TGTGCCATCAGTGAGTCGACTTTTGGTGGAGATATAGCCAAAAACATTCAGTACTTC. The genes are TRBV10-3 and TRBJ2-4; D not certain. The V end lost 0 bases, the J end lost 0 bases, and 18 bases lay between the germline ends. Germline assignment: CDR1 ENHRY and CDR2 SYGVKD. This CDR3 spans 19 amino acids.

The V and J genes are TRBV30 and TRBJ2-7; D may be TRBD1 (6 bases). In germline, CDR1 is GTSNPN, CDR2 SVGIG (reference sequence). The CDR3 sequence is 13 residues long. V lost 3 bases to trimming and J lost 0 bases, with 9 bases between them. The CDR3 bases are TGTGCCTGGAGGACAGGTTACTCCTACGAGCAGTACTTC. Protein sequence: CAWRTGYSYEQYF.

This clonotype was picked up many times. The chain couples TRBV6-5 to TRBJ1-1; D unresolved. CDR1 and CDR2 (germline): MNHEY, SVGAGI. The V end lost 3 bases, the J end lost 4 bases, and 12 bases lay between the germline ends. The CDR3 is 14 residues long. The CDR3 sequence: CASSYERSGTEAFF. CDR3 in DNA: TGTGCCAGCAGTTATGAGCGGTCGGGCACTGAAGCTTTCTTT.

The V and J genes are TRBV27 and TRBJ2-7; TRBD1 agrees at 7 bases. J gave up 0 bases and V 3 bases, and 8 bases lay outside the gene matches. In germline, CDR1 is MNHEY, CDR2 SMNVEV (reference sequence). The length of the CDR3 is 16 residues. This chain's CDR3 is CASSFSGTESSYEQYF. The DNA of the CDR3 is TGTGCCAGCAGTTTTTCCGGGACAGAGAGCTCCTACGAGCAGTACTTC.

This clonotype was counted many times. This chain links TRBV12-3 or TRBV12-4 with TRBJ1-2; tentatively, D is TRBD1 (5 bases). The CDR3 spans 13 residues. Trimming took 6 bases from V and 1 from J, leaving 9 bases between them. CDR3 residues: CASSPDSNYGYTF. CDR3 coding DNA: TGTGCCAGCAGCCCCGACAGTAACTATGGCTACACCTTC.

V and J are TRBV7-2 and TRBJ2-3; D gene uncertain. Trimming removed 3 bases from V and 0 bases from J, with 7 bases in between. This CDR3 has 14 amino acids. The germline V gene has CDR1 SGHTA and CDR2 FQGNSA. CDR3: CASSFGVSTDTQYF. DNA for the CDR3: TGTGCCAGCAGCTTTGGTGTTAGCACAGATACGCAGTATTTT. Full variable domain (missing parts from reference TRBV7-2 and TRBJ2-3): GAGVSQSPSNKVTEKGKDVELRCDPISGHTALYWYRQSLGQGLEFLIYFQGNSAPDKSGLPSDRFSAERTGGSVSTLTIQRTQQEDSAVYLCASSFGVSTDTQYFGPGTRLTVL.

This clonotype was counted many times. This chain uses TRBV29-1 with TRBJ2-3; 7 nucleotides match TRBD2. Trimming at V came to 4 bases and at J to 2 bases, leaving 9 bases not matched to a gene. The germline V gene has CDR1 SQVTM and CDR2 ANQGSEA. The CDR3 extends over 15 amino acids. CDR3: CSVALRLAATDTQYF. The CDR3 DNA sequence: TGCAGCGTTGCGCTGCGTCTAGCGGCCACAGATACGCAGTATTTT.

The rearrangement joins TRBV7-8 to TRBJ1-2; D gene unclear. V was pared by 1 base and J by 0 bases, with 12 bases between. The CDR3 has 16 residues. CDR1 is SGHVS and CDR2 is FQNEAQ in the germline V gene. The CDR3 coding sequence is TGTGCCAGCAGCTTAGTGACCAGGCTAGCTAACTATGGCTACACCTTC. Its protein is CASSLVTRLANYGYTF.

In its sample, this clonotype was seen a few times. The chain recombines TRBV5-1 with TRBJ1-2, with 8 bases identical to TRBD1. This CDR3 spans 13 amino acids. Unmatched junction bases numbered 0, after V lost 3 bases and J lost 2 bases. CDR1 is SGHRS and CDR2 is YFSETQ in the germline V gene. CDR3 region: CASSWDRNYGYTF. The CDR3 DNA sequence: TGCGCCAGCAGCTGGGACAGGAACTATGGCTACACCTTC.

This clonotype showed up just a few times. The gene calls are TRBV7-9 and TRBJ2-6; TRBD2 is a possible D gene (5 bases). The CDR3 has 19 residues. Germline-derived CDR1 and CDR2 are SEHNR and FQNEAQ (reference sequence). V lost 1 base, J lost 0 bases, and 16 bases lay in between. The CDR3 sequence: CASSLESLLGSSGANVLTF. For the CDR3, the DNA is TGTGCCAGCAGCTTAGAATCCCTCCTTGGGAGCTCTGGGGCCAACGTCCTGACTTTC.